This T cell receptor (beta chain) was retrieved from a study of blood T cells in healthy people across ages (dated by TCRdb to between 2014 and 2017). About the investigation overall: In model experiments, roughly one uniquely barcoded TCR beta cDNA molecule per two T cells was captured by template switching. Donors were grouped into four age groups: young (average roughly 17 years), middle-aged (around 39), aged (around 56) and long-lived (approximately 82). The study measured age-related changes in TCR beta repertoire diversity using deep sequencing normalized with unique cDNA molecular identifiers. To avoid experimental bias, donors of different ages were distributed randomly across sequencing lanes. For two donors (one aged 18 to 30 and one aged 80 or older), the study analyzed two additional independent replicas of 1 million unique cDNA reads from the same blood draw.

Of note for this clonotype: Its binding antigen is unknown. The record has no base qualities; no much larger clone is one base away.

Systemically healthy Caucasian individuals from Russia, 39 in total and aged roughly 6 to 100 years, were included as donors. Each donor gave roughly 11 milliliters of peripheral blood, drawn into EDTA-treated Vacutainer tubes. Ficoll-Paque density-gradient centrifugation was used to isolate PBMCs, with at least 7 million obtained per sample. Trizol reagent was used to extract total RNA from PBMCs, with at least 5.5 micrograms per sample. For every donor, flow cytometry on a PBMC aliquot measured the percentage of naive CD45RAhigh/CD27high T cells. Libraries came from 5' RACE. Sequencing relied on an Illumina HiSeq 2500. A second PCR of roughly 7 to 11 cycles was performed with a sample-barcoded 5' primer and a J-beta primer mix. Each TCR beta cDNA molecule received a unique molecular identifier from a template-switch 5' adaptor carrying 12 random nucleotides. At least 3 million CDR3-containing paired-end reads were obtained from each sample. The Mint cDNA synthesis kit, primed by a TRBC-specific oligonucleotide, was used to synthesize first-strand cDNA from all RNA. Following uracil-DNA glycosylase treatment, a first 18-cycle PCR with universal primers M1SS and BC2_uni_R was performed on all cDNA. In the source study's methods: Normalization of each sample was performed by random selection of 1 million high-quality reads, each carrying a distinct molecular identifier. Instead of being binned into consensus sequences, reads that shared molecular identifiers were thrown out. MiTCR, set to a Q25 quality threshold and the strictest error-elimination algorithm, was used for CDR3 identification, clonotype clustering and error correction. A nonparametric unseen species model with Euler transformation was used to estimate lower-bound total TCR beta diversity. TCRdb reworked the public reads: Q25 trimming with fastp, MiXCR clone assembly, productive beta chains retained. Every distinct CDR3 protein forms one entry, paired with its most common genes and DNA. TCRdb assigned the V and J calls; the authors' analysis was not used. Present in this sample are 850,000 to 1,100,000 distinct CDR3 sequences, less than 45% of which were seen just once. The top ten clones comprise about 12% of the sample.

The germline V gene specifies SGHRS as CDR1 and YFSETQ as CDR2. Counted from cysteine to phenylalanine, this CDR3 has 17 amino acids. Only the CDR3 DNA stays, 51 bases, in frame from base 1. Trimming takes 4 bases off V and 3 bases off J; junction bases not matched to a gene: 13. Overall results and qualifications from the work: Because donor CMV infection status was unknown, age-related changes in expanded clonotypes were potentially confounded. The long-lived group showed more naive CD4+ T cells, fewer expanded clones and increased TCR diversity than the aged group, suggesting age selection. Bulk unsorted PBMC profiling prevented conclusive comparison of naive and antigen-experienced compartments. As age increased, observed TCR beta diversity per million T cells dropped in a roughly linear way, and a significant reduction was already evident by age roughly 36. A strong correlation was found between observed TCR beta diversity and the percentage of naive T cells measured by flow cytometry. Estimates of total diversity from one million sequenced T cells were regarded as lower bounds and underestimates.

The sequencing sample was made of blood. The chain links TRBV5-1 with TRBJ2-1; 7 bases in the middle match TRBD2. The receptor was isolated from a man younger than 35 in good health. The sequence in DNA is TGCGCCAGCAGCCCCCTTCGAGCTAGCGGAGACTACAATGAGCAGTTCTTC. It encodes CASSPLRASGDYNEQFF.